Listed here are 13 T cell receptor beta chains from one sample, sequenced in a study of siplizumab effects on memory and regulatory T cells. Generated by immunoSEQ multiplex PCR, the TCRdb table keeps only in-frame clones and is missing some. The data hold roughly 75,000 clones, with 93% observed a single time. Sequenced: CD8+ T cells sorted from blood. Receptor source: a human donor in good health.

The table lists this clone with a count of one. In nucleotides, the CDR3 is TGTGCCAGCAGGTCCGGGCTGAACACTGAAGCTTTCTTT. This codes for CASRSGLNTEAFF. The chain combines TRBV27 with TRBJ1-1; the D is unclear. CDR3 length: 13 residues. V was cut by 6 bases and J by 0 bases, with 8 bases left in between. Germline V gene sequence: CDR1 MNHEY, CDR2 SMNVEV (reference sequence).

The chain carries TRBV27 and TRBJ2-1, with a possible D match to TRBD1 (5 bases). Germline CDR1 and CDR2: MNHEY and SMNVEV (reference sequence). The CDR3 consists of 16 residues. Trimming left V 0 bases short and J 0 bases short, with 9 bases between. CDR3 residues: CASSLSGAISYNEQFF. For the CDR3, the DNA is TGTGCCAGCAGTTTATCTGGGGCAATCTCCTACAATGAGCAGTTCTTC.

The chain employs TRBV6-6 and TRBJ2-3, with D unresolved. CDR1 and CDR2 from the germline V gene are MNHNY and SVGAGI (reference sequence). V dropped 0 bases and J dropped 8 bases, with 12 bases sitting between them. The CDR3 is 14 residues long. CDR3 bases: TGTGCCAGCAGTTACTCCACACCGAAGAGTACGCAGTATTTT. Translated: CASSYSTPKSTQYF.

The rearrangement uses TRBV5-5 and TRBJ2-7, with a weak D call TRBD1 (5 bases). The germline V gene encodes CDR1 SGHKS and CDR2 YYEKEE (reference sequence). With 2 bases removed from V and 3 bases from J, the gap between germline ends came to 12 bases. The CDR3 contains 14 residues. CDR3 amino acids: CASSLGALGYEQYF. The DNA of the CDR3 is TGTGCCAGCAGCTTAGGGGCTTTGGGCTACGAGCAGTACTTC.

The DNA for the CDR3 is TGCGCCAGCAGCCAAGGGACTAGCGGGGCCTACGAGCAGTACTTC. As protein: CASSQGTSGAYEQYF. This sequence joins TRBV4-3 and TRBJ2-7; 12 nucleotides agree with TRBD2. Germline V gene sequence: CDR1 LGHNA, CDR2 YSLEER. The CDR3 has 15 residues. J lost 2 bases, V lost 1 base, and 0 bases had no gene match.

The chain employs TRBV25-1 and TRBJ1-6; a possible D gene is TRBD1 (5 bases). Between the trimmed V and J ends, which lost 3 bases and 7 bases, there was a span of 16 bases. Germline-derived CDR1 and CDR2 are MGHDK and SYGVNS. The CDR3 is 16 residues long. CDR3 loop: CASSDPTGTTNSPLHF. CDR3 DNA: TGTGCCAGCAGTGACCCCACCGGGACCACCAATTCACCCCTCCACTTT.

The rearrangement uses TRBV10-3 and TRBJ2-4, with unresolved D. CDR3 length: 15 amino acids. Trimming cost V 2 bases and J 1 base, with 9 bases left between them. Looked up from germline, CDR1 is ENHRY and CDR2 is SYGVKD. CDR3 amino acids: CAISEAMRAKNIQYF. For the CDR3, the DNA is TGTGCCATCAGTGAGGCTATGCGGGCCAAAAACATTCAGTACTTC.

This clone was found once. The chain carries TRBV10-2 and TRBJ1-1; D gene uncertain. Germline V gives CDR1 WSHSY, CDR2 SAAADI. Trimming took 3 bases from V and 4 from J, leaving 3 bases between them. This CDR3 is 11 amino acids long. CDR3 sequence (DNA): TGCGCCAGCAGTGAATCCACTGAAGCTTTCTTT. This translates into CASSESTEAFF.

The J gene is TRBJ1-5, the V gene TRBV15; D unresolved. CDR3 size: 13 residues. Germline lookup yields CDR1 LNHNV and CDR2 YYDKDF (reference sequence). V lost 0 bases and J 6 bases, leaving 6 bases between the germline ends. CDR3 DNA sequence: TGTGCCACCAGCAGAGACGGCATTCAGCCCCAGCATTTT. This translates into CATSRDGIQPQHF.

The CDR3 loop reads CASSESVSGGPRETQYF. CDR3 coding DNA: TGCGCCAGCAGTGAGTCGGTTAGCGGGGGGCCTCGAGAGACCCAGTACTTC. The V and J genes are TRBV10-1 and TRBJ2-5; TRBD2 matches at 10 bases. The CDR3 has 17 residues. Trimming at V came to 0 bases and at J to 4 bases, leaving 8 bases not matched to a gene. In germline, CDR1 is WNHNN, CDR2 SYGVQD (reference sequence).

The chain uses TRBV10-3 and TRBJ2-7, with 13 positions matching TRBD2. V was pared by 2 bases and J by 4 bases, with 14 bases of the junction left unmatched. CDR3 length: 19 amino acids. The V gene's germline CDR1 is ENHRY and CDR2 SYGVKD. In DNA form, the CDR3 reads TGTGCCATCAGTGAGCCGTCAGGACTAGCGGGGGATCTGCTTTACGAGCAGTACTTC. Translated: CAISEPSGLAGDLLYEQYF.

The V gene is TRBV6-4, the J gene TRBJ2-1, with D perhaps matching TRBD2 (6 bases). V lost 2 bases to trimming and J lost 1 base, with 6 bases between them. The CDR3 sequence is 14 residues long. The germline V gene has CDR1 MRHNA and CDR2 SNTAGT. CDR3 bases: TGTGCCAGCAGTGACGGAGGGTCCTACAATGAGCAGTTCTTC. It encodes CASSDGGSYNEQFF.

This clone was seen a few times. The rearrangement uses TRBV27 and TRBJ1-1; perhaps TRBD1 as D (5 bases). The CDR3 has 14 amino acids. V was trimmed by 5 bases and J by 1 base, leaving 11 bases between them. Germline V lookup: CDR1 MNHEY, CDR2 SMNVEV (reference sequence). The CDR3 region is CASSIAGGNTEAFF. DNA of the CDR3: TGTGCCAGCAGTATTGCGGGGGGGAACACTGAAGCTTTCTTT.